Listed below are T cell receptor beta chains from one sample, sequenced in a study of Graves' ophthalmopathy and Graves' hyperthyroidism. TCRdb passed the multiplex PCR reads through MiXCR, listing each CDR3 protein once. The sample includes more than 1,000,000 distinct CDR3 sequences, roughly two fifths of them seen just once. Sequenced material: peripheral blood or thyroid tissue (not recorded which). These receptors were taken from an adult man with Graves' hyperthyroidism. Both conserved end residues are part of each CDR3. D genes are given only for firm matches. Clone size is given for some rows only: seen once, a few or many times, or a class if the clone is expanded.

j_call d_call clone_size v_call cdr3_nt cdr3_aa
TRBJ2-7 TRBD2 - TRBV7-8 TGTGCCAGCAGCTTAGGCTGGAGCGGGGGGGCCTACGAGCAGTACTTC CASSLGWSGGAYEQYF
TRBJ1-1 TRBD1 many TRBV19 TGTGCCAGTGCGACAGGGGGATTGAACACTGAAGCTTTCTTT CASATGGLNTEAFF
TRBJ1-2 - many TRBV29-1 TGCACCGCCCGCGGGCGTAACTATGGCTACACCTTC CTARGRNYGYTF
TRBJ2-7 - - TRBV7-2 TGTGCCAGCAGCCAGCCTGCCTACGAGCAGTACTTC CASSQPAYEQYF
TRBJ2-2 - - TRBV4-1 TGCGCCAGCAGCCAATTCCGGGGGTCGAACACCGGGGAGCTGTTTTTT CASSQFRGSNTGELFF
TRBJ1-5 - many TRBV2 TGTGCCAGCAGTGAAGCCTATGGAGGTCAGCCCCAGCATTTT CASSEAYGGQPQHF
TRBJ1-2 TRBD1 - TRBV10-3 TGTGCCATCAGTGAGGCCTCGACAGGGGTGATCTATGGCTACACCTTC CAISEASTGVIYGYTF
TRBJ1-1 - - TRBV7-9 TGTGCCAGCAGCCTTTTCTGCACGAAGATGAACACTGAAGCTTTCTTT CASSLFCTKMNTEAFF
TRBJ1-1 TRBD1 many TRBV5-1 TGTGCCAGCAGTAAAGGACAGGGAAACACTGAAGCTTTCTTT CASSKGQGNTEAFF
TRBJ1-1 - many TRBV15 TGTGCCACCAGCGGACGGACTGGGAATGAAGCTTTCTTT CATSGRTGNEAFF
TRBJ2-7 - few TRBV7-2 TGTGCCTGGAGTGAAGTGGTGGGTGAGCAGTACTTC CAWSEVVGEQYF
TRBJ2-2 - - TRBV10-3 TGTGCCATCAGTGAGGCCGAGGACACCGGGGAGCTGTTTTTT CAISEAEDTGELFF
TRBJ1-2 - - TRBV9 TGTGCCAGCAGCGTAGATGGAGTTAACTCCTATGGCTACACCTTC CASSVDGVNSYGYTF
TRBJ1-5 - - TRBV2 TGTGCCAGCAGCTCCCCGGGACACTATCAGCCCCAGCATTTT CASSSPGHYQPQHF
TRBJ2-5 TRBD1 few TRBV29-1 TGCAGCGCCAGGACAGGGGGCGGGGAGACCCAGTACTTC CSARTGGGETQYF
TRBJ2-7 TRBD2 - TRBV3-1 TGTGCCAGCAGCCTCACCGGACGCCCGGGGGGGCAGTACTTC CASSLTGRPGGQYF
TRBJ2-5 - many TRBV7-8 TGTGCCAGCAGCTCAAGGGTGGAGACCCAGTACTTC CASSSRVETQYF
TRBJ2-6 - many TRBV7-9 TGTGCCAGCAGCCAACACGGGGTCTCTGGGGCCAACGTCCTGACTTTC CASSQHGVSGANVLTF
TRBJ2-5 - many TRBV9 TGTGCCAGCAGCGTAGTTGAGGGAAAGACCCAGTACTTC CASSVVEGKTQYF